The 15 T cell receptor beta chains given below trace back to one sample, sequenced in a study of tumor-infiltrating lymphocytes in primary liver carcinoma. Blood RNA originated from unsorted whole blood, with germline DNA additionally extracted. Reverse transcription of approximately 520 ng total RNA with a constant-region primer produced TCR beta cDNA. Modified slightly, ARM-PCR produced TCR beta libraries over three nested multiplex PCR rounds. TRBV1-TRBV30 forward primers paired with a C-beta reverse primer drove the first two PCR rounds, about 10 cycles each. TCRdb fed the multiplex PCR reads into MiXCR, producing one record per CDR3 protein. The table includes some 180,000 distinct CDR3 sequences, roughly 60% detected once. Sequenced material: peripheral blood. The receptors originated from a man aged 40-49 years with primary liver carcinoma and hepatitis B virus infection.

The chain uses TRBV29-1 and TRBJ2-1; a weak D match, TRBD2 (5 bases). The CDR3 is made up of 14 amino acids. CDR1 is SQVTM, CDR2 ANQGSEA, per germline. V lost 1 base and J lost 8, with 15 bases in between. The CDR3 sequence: CSVEGVEGYDEQFF. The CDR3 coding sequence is TGCAGCGTTGAAGGGGTAGAGGGATACGATGAGCAGTTCTTC.

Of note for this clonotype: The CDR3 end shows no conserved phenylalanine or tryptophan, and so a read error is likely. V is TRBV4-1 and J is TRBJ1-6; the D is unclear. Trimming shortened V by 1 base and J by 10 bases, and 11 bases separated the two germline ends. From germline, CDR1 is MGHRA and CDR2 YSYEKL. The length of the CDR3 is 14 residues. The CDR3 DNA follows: TGCGCCAGCAGCCAAGGACACCCAGGATCACCCCTCCACCTT. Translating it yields CASSQGHPGSPLHL.

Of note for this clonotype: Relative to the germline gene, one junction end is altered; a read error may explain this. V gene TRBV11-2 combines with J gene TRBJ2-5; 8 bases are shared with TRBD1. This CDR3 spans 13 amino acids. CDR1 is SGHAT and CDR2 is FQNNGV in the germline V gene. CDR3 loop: CTSIGQGQETQYF. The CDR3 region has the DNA TGTACCAGCATCGGACAGGGCCAAGAGACCCAGTACTTC.

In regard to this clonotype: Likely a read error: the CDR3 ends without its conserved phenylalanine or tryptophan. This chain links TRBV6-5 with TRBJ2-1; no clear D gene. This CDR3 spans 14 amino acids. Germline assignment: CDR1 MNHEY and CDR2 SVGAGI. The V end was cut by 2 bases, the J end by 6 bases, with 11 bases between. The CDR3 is CASSYDVSSNEQFS. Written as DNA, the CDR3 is TGTGCCAGCAGTTACGATGTCAGTTCCAATGAGCAGTTCTCC.

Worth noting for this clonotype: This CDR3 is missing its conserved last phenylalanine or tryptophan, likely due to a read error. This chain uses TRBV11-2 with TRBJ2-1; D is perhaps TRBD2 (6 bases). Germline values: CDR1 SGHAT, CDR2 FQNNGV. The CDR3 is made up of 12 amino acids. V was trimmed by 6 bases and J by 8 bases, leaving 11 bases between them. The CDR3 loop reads CASSQTRDEQFI. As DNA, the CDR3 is TGTGCCAGCAGTCAGACTAGGGATGAGCAGTTCATC.

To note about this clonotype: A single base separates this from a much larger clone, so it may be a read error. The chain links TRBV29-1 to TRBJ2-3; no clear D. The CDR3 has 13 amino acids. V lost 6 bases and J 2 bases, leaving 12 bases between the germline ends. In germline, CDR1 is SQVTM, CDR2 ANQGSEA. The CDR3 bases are TGCAGCGTGAGCCCTGGGTCCACAGATACGCAGTATTTT. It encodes CSVSPGSTDTQYF.

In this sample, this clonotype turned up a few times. The CDR3 region is CAISEYGTSGPVEQFF. The CDR3 bases are TGTGCCATCAGTGAGTATGGGACTAGCGGTCCCGTGGAGCAGTTCTTC. The rearrangement joins TRBV10-3 to TRBJ2-1; 11 bases line up with TRBD2. This CDR3 contains 16 residues. J gave up 10 bases and V 1 base, and 9 bases lay outside the gene matches. Germline V lookup: CDR1 ENHRY, CDR2 SYGVKD.

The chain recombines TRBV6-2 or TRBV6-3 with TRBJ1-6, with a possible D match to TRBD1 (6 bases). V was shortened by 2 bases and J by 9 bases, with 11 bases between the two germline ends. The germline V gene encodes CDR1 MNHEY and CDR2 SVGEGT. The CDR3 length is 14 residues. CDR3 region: CASSYAGEVSPLHF. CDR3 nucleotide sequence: TGTGCCAGCAGTTACGCAGGGGAGGTTTCACCCCTCCACTTT.

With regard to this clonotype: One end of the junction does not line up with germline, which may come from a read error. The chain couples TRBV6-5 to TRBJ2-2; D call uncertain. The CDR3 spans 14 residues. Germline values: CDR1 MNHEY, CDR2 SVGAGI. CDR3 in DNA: TGTCCCAGCAGTTTAACACGGAACACCGGGGAGCTGTTTTTT. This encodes CPSSLTRNTGELFF.

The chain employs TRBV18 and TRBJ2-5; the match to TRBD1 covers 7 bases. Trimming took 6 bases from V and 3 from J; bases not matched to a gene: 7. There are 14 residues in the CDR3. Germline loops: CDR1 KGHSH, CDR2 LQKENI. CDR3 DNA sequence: TGTGCCAGCTCCCCAGGGGGAACGGAAGAGACCCAGTACTTC. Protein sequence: CASSPGGTEETQYF.

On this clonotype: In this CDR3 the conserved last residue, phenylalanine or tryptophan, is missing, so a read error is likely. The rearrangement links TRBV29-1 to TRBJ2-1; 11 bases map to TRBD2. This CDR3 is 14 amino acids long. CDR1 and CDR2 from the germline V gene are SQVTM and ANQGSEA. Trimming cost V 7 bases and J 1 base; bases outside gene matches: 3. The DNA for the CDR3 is TGCAGCGCCGGACTAGCGGGTTCCTACAATGAGCAGTTCATC. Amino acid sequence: CSAGLAGSYNEQFI.

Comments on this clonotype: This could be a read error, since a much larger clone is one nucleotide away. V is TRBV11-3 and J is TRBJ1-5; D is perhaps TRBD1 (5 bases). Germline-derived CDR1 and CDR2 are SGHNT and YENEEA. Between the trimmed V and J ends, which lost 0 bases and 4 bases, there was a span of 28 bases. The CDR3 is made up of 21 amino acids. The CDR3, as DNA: TGTGCCAGCAGCTTAGAACGACAGATCTCTTCTTACAGTGGCAATAATCAGCCCCAGCATTTT. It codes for CASSLERQISSYSGNNQPQHF. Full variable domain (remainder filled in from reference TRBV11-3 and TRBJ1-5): EAGVVQSPRYKIIEKKQPVAFWCNPISGHNTLYWYLQNLGQGPELLIRYENEEAVDDSQLPKDRFSAERLKGVDSTLKIQPAELGDSAVYLCASSLERQISSYSGNNQPQHFGDGTRLSIL.

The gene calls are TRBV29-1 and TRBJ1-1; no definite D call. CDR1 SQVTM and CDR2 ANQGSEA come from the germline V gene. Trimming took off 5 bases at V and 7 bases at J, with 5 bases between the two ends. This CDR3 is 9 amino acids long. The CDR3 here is CSVTGEAFF. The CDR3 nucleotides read TGCAGCGTTACCGGTGAAGCTTTCTTT.

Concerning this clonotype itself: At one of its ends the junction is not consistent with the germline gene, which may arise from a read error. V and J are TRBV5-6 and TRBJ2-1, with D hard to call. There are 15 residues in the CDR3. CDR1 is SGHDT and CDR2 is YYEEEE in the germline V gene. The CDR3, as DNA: TGTGCCAGCAGCTTGAATCCAACGTACTACAATGTGCAGTTCTTC. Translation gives CASSLNPTYYNVQFF.

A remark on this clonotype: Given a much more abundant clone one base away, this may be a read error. The CDR3 loop reads CASRGPAISKTRTSGPDTQYF. The CDR3 nucleotides read TGTGCCAGCAGGGGACCGGCGATCTCTAAGACCCGGACTAGTGGCCCAGATACGCAGTATTTT. This chain joins TRBV11-1 and TRBJ2-3; 7 bases fit TRBD2. In germline, CDR1 is SGHAT, CDR2 FQDESV (reference sequence). Germline trimming cut 6 bases from V and 4 bases from J; bases unmatched to any gene: 28. There are 21 residues in the CDR3.